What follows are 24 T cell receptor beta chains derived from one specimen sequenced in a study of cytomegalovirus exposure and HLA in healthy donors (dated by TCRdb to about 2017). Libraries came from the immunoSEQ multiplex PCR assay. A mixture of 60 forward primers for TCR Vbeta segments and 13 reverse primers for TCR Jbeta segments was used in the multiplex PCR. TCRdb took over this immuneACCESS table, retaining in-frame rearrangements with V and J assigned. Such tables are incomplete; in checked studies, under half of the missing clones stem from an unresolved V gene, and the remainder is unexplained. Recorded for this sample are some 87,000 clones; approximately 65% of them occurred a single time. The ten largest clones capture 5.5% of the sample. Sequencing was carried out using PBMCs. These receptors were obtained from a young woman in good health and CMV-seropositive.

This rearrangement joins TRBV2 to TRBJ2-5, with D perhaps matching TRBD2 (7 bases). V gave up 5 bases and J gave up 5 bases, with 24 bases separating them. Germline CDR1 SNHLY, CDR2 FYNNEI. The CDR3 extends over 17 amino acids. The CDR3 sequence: CASSFLMGSGGGETQYF. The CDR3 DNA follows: TGTGCCAGCAGTTTTTTAATGGGTTCGGGGGGCGGGGAGACCCAGTACTTC.

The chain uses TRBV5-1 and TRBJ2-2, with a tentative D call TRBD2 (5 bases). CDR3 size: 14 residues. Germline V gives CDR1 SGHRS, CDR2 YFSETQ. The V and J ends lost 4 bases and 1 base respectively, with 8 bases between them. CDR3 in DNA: TGCGCCAGCAGCCCAGAGGGGAACACCGGGGAGCTGTTTTTT. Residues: CASSPEGNTGELFF.

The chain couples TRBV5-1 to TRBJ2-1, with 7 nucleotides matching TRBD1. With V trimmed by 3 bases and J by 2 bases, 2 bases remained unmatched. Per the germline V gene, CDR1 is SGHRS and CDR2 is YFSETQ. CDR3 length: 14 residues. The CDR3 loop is CASSSGQPYNEQFF. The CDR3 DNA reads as TGCGCCAGCAGCTCGGGACAGCCCTACAATGAGCAGTTCTTC. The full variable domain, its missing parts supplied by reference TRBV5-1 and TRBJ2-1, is KAGVTQTPRYLIKTRGQQVTLSCSPISGHRSVSWYQQTPGQGLQFLFEYFSETQRNKGNFPGRFSGRQFSNSRSEMNVSTLELGDSALYLCASSSGQPYNEQFFGPGTRLTVL.

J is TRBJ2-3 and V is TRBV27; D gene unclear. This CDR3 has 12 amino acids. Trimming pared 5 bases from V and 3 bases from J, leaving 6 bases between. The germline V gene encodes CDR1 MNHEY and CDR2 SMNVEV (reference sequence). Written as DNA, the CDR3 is TGTGCCAGCAGTGGGCCTACAGATACGCAGTATTTT. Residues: CASSGPTDTQYF.

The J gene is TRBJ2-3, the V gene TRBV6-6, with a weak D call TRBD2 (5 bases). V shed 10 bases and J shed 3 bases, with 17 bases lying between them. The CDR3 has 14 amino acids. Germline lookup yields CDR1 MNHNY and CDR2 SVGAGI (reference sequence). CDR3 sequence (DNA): TGTGCCACCAAATCCCCGGGGTCAACAGATACGCAGTATTTT. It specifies CATKSPGSTDTQYF.

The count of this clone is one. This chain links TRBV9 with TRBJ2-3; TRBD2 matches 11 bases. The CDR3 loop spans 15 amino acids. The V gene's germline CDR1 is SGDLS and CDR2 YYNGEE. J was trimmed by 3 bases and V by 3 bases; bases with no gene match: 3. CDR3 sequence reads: CASSARLAGTDTQYF. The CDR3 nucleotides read TGTGCCAGCAGCGCAAGACTAGCGGGGACAGATACGCAGTATTTT.

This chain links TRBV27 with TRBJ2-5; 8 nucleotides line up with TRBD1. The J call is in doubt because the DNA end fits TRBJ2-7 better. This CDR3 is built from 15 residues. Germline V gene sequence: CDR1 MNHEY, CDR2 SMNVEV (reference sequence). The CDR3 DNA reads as TGTGCCAGCAGTTTCAGGGGGCGTCGACCCTACGAGCAGTACTTC. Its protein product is CASSFRGRRPYEQYF.

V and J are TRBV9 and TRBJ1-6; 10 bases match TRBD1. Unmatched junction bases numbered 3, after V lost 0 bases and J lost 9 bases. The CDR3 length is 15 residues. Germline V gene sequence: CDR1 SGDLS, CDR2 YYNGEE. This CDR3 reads CASSVEGQGISPLHF. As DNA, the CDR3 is TGTGCCAGCAGCGTAGAGGGACAGGGGATTTCACCCCTCCACTTT.

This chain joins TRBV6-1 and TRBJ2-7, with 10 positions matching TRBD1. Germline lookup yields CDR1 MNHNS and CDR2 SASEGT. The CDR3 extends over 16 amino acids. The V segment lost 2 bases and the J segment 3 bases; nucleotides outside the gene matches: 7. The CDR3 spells CASSESEWTGGYEQYF. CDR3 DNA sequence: TGTGCCAGCAGTGAAAGTGAGTGGACAGGGGGCTACGAGCAGTACTTC.

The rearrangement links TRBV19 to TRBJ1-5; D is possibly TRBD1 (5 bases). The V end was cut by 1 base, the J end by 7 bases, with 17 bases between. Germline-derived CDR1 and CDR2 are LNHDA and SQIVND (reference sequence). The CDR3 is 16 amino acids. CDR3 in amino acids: CASSIGLGGREQPQHF. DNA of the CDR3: TGTGCCAGTAGTATAGGTTTGGGGGGACGGGAACAGCCCCAGCATTTT.

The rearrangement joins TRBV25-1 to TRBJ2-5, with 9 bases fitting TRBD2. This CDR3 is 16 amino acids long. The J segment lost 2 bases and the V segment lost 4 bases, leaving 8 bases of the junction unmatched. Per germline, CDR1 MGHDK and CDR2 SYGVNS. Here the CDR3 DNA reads TGTGCCAGCAGTGCCAGCGGGGGGACTCGACAAGAGACCCAGTACTTC. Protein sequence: CASSASGGTRQETQYF. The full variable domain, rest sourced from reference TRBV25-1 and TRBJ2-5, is EADIYQTPRYLVIGTGKKITLECSQTMGHDKMYWYQQDPGMELHLIHYSYGVNSTEKGDLSSESTVSRIRTEHFPLTLESARPSHTSQYLCASSASGGTRQETQYFGPGTRLLVL.

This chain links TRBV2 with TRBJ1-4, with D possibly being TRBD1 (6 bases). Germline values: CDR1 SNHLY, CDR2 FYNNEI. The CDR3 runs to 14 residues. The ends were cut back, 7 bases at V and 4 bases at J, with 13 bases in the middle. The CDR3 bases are TGTGCCAGCAACACACAGGGAGATAATGAAAAACTGTTTTTT. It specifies CASNTQGDNEKLFF. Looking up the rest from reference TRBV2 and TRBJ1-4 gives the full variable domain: EPEVTQTPSHQVTQMGQEVILRCVPISNHLYFYWYRQILGQKVEFLVSFYNNEISEKSEIFDDQFSVERPDGSNFTLKIRSTKLEDSAMYFCASNTQGDNEKLFFGSGTQLSVL.

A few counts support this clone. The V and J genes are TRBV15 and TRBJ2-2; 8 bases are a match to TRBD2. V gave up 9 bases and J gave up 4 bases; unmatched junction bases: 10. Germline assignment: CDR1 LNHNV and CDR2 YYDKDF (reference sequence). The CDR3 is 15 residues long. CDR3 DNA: TGTGCCACGGGGGGGGCGGGGGGCCGCACCGGGGAGCTGTTTTTT. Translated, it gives CATGGAGGRTGELFF.

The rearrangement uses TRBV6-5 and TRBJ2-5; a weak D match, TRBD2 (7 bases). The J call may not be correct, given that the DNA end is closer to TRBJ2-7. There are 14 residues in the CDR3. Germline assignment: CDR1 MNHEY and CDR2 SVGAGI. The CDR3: CASSYFGGRYEQYF. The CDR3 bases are TGTGCCAGCAGTTACTTCGGGGGGCGGTACGAGCAGTACTTC.

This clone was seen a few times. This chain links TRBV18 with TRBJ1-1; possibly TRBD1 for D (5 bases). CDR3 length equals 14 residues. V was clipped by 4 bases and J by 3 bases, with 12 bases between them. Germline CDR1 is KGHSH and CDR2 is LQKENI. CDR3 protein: CASSRGDGYTEAFF. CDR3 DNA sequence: TGTGCCAGCTCACGGGGGGACGGATACACTGAAGCTTTCTTT.

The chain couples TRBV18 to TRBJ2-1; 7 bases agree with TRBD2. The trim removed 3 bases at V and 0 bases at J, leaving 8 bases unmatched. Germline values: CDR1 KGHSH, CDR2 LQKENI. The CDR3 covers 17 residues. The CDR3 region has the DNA TGTGCCAGCTCACCCCCCGTGACTAGCAGCTCCTACAATGAGCAGTTCTTC. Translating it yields CASSPPVTSSSYNEQFF.

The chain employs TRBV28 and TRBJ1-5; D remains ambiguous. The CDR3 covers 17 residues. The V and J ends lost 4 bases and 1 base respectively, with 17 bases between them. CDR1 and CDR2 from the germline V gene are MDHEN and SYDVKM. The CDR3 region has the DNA TGTGCCAGCAGTTCCGTTCGGGGAATTGGGAGCAATCAGCCCCAGCATTTT. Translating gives CASSSVRGIGSNQPQHF.

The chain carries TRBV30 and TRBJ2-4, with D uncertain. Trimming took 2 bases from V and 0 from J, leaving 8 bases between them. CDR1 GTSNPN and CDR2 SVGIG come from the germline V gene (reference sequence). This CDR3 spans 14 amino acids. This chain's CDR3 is CAWSPALAKNIQYF. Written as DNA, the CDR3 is TGTGCCTGGAGTCCCGCACTAGCCAAAAACATTCAGTACTTC.

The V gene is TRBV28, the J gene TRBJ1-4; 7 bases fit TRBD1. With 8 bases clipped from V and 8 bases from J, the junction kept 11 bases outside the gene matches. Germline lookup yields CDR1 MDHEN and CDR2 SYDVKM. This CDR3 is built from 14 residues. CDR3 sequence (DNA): TGTGCCAGCCGAAAACAGGGGCCCTGGGAAAAACTGTTTTTT. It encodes CASRKQGPWEKLFF.

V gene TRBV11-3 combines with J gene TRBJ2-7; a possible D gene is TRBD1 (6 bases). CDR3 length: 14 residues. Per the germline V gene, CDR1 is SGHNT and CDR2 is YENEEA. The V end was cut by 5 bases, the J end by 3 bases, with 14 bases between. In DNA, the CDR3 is TGTGCCAGCAGCCCATCGACAGGCAGCTACGAGCAGTACTTC. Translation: CASSPSTGSYEQYF.

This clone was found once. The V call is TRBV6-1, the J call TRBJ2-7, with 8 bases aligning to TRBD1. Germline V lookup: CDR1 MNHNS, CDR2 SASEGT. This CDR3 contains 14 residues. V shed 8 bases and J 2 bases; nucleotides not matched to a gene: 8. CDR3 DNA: TGTGCCAGCTGGCTCCCGGACAGGGCCTACGAGCAGTACTTC. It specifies CASWLPDRAYEQYF.

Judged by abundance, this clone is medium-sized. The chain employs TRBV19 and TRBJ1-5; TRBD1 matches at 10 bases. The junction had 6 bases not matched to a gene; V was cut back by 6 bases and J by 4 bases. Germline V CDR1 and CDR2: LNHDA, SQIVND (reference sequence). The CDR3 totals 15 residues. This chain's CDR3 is CASRGTGEANQPQHF. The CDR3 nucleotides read TGTGCCAGTAGAGGGACAGGGGAAGCAAATCAGCCCCAGCATTTT.

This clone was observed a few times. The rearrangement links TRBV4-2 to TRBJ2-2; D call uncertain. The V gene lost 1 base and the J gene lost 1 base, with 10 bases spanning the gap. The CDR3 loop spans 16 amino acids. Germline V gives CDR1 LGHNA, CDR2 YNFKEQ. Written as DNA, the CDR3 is TGTGCCAGCAGCCAAGGTACTAACTTGAACACCGGGGAGCTGTTTTTT. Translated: CASSQGTNLNTGELFF.

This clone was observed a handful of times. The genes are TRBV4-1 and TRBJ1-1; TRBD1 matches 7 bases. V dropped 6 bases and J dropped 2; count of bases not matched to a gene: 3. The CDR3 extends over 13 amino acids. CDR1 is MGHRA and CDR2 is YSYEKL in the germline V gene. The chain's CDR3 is CASRTGPNTEAFF. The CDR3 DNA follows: TGCGCCAGCAGGACAGGGCCTAACACTGAAGCTTTCTTT.